What follows is one T cell receptor (beta chain) and its context. The CDR3 is 15 amino acids. Trimming took 4 bases from V and 7 from J; bases not matched to a gene: 7. Germline V gene lookup returns CDR1 SGHRS and CDR2 YFSETQ. One entry per CDR3 protein, called by TCRdb with MiXCR from the RT-PCR reads. The sample includes hundreds of thousands of distinct CDR3 sequences, about 11% of them seen just once. The data are from a study of response to subunit inactivated influenza vaccine. This sample was also put to use in a study of T cells expressing NK-cell markers. According to that study: The cDNA for TCR beta came from 5'RACE template switching with UMIs. With respect to HCMV, most of the eight sequenced donors were seropositive, and one was seronegative. Sorting was restricted to alpha-beta TCR T cells by an anti-gamma-delta TCR antibody in several experiments.

The input for sequencing was PBMCs from blood, taken on the day of vaccination. This clonotype originated in a man aged 45-60 years who received an inactivated influenza vaccine. The rearrangement uses TRBV5-1 and TRBJ2-1, with TRBD2 matching over 11 bases. CDR3 nucleotides: TGCGCCAGCAGCGCGGCAGCTAGCGGGGGGAATGAGCAGTTCTTC. This encodes CASSAAASGGNEQFF.